The entry below describes one T cell receptor (beta chain). The data originate from a study of patients and donors after allogeneic stem cell transplantation. From the RT-PCR reads, TCRdb called clonotypes with MiXCR, one entry per CDR3 protein. The profile shows about a million distinct CDR3 sequences, under 20% of them singletons. Material: blood, either unsorted or a sorted T cell fraction (not recorded which). The sequence derives from a human donor who was either an allogeneic HSCT recipient or a stem cell or donor lymphocyte infusion donor (not recorded which). It is not recorded whose cells these are; they may come from a transplant donor.

The CDR3 is CASGRDRDRNEQFF. In DNA form, the CDR3 reads TGTGCCAGCGGCCGGGACAGGGATAGGAATGAGCAGTTCTTC. The chain uses TRBV5-5 and TRBJ2-1; 9 bases match TRBD1. V dropped 7 bases and J dropped 7; count of bases not matched to a gene: 9. The CDR3 runs 14 residues. Per the germline V gene, CDR1 is SGHKS and CDR2 is YYEKEE (reference sequence).